This TCR beta chain emerged from a study of cytomegalovirus exposure and HLA in healthy donors. Whole-study results and caveats: Later analysis placed DRB1 highest and HLA-C lowest in TCR association rates, which differed by HLA locus. The study labeled under 200 TCR beta chains cytomegalovirus-associated. The HLA-A and HLA-B alleles of most subjects were reportedly predicted accurately from TCR beta sequences.

About this clone itself: Its specificity is unknown.

Germline-derived CDR1 and CDR2 are SGHRS and YFSETQ. This CDR3 has 13 residues. V dropped 4 bases and J dropped 7 bases, with 12 bases sitting between them. Researchers ran the PCR with 60 Vbeta and 13 Jbeta primers. Clones were read by immunoSEQ multiplex PCR, and TCRdb kept only the in-frame ones, dropping some. The sample holds fewer than 250,000 clones, roughly 80% seen once. The TCR sequence derives from a woman aged 25-40 years in good health and CMV-seropositive. Sequencing was done on a sample of PBMCs. The gene calls are TRBV5-1 and TRBJ1-5; D gene uncertain. CDR3 sequence (DNA): TGCGCCAGCAGCGTAGACTTAGACCAGCCCCAGCATTTT. It translates to CASSVDLDQPQHF.